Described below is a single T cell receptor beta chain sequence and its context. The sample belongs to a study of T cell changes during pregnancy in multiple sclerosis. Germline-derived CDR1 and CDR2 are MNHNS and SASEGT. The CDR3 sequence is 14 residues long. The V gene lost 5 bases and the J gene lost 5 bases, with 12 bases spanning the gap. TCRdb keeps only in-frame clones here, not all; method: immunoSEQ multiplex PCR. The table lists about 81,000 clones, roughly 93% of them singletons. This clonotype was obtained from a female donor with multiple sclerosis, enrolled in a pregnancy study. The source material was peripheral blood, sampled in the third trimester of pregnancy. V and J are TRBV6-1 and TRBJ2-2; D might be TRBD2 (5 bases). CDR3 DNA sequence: TGTGCCAGCAGTATCGGGGAAGTTACCGGGGAGCTGTTTTTT. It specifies CASSIGEVTGELFF.